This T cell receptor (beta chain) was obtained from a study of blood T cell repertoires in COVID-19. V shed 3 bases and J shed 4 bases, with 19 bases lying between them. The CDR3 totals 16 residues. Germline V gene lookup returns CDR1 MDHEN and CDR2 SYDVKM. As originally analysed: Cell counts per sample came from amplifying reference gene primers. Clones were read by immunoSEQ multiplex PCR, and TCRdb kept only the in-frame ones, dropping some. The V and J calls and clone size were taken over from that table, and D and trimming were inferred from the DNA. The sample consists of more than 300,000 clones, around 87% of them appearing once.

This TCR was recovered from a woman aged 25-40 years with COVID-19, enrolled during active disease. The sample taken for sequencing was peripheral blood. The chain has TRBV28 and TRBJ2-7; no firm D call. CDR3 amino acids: CASSLVPAQALYEQYF. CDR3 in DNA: TGTGCCAGCAGTTTGGTCCCGGCTCAGGCTTTGTACGAGCAGTACTTC.